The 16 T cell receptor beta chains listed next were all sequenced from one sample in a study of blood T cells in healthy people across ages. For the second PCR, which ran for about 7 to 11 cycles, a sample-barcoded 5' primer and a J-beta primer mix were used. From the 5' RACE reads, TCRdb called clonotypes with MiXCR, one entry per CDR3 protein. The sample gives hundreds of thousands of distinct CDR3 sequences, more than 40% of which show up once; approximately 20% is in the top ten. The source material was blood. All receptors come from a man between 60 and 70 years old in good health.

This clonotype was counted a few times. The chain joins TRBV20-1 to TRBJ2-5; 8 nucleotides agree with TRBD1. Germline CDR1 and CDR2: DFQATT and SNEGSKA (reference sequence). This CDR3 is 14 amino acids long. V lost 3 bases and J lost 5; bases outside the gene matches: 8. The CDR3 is CSASIQGARETQYF. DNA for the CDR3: TGCAGTGCTAGTATCCAGGGGGCTCGGGAGACCCAGTACTTC.

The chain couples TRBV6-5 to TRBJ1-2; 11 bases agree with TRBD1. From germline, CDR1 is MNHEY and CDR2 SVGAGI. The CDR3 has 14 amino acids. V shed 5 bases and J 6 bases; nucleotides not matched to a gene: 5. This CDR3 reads CASSGDRGLDGYTF. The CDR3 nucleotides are TGTGCCAGCAGTGGGGACAGGGGGTTGGATGGCTACACCTTC.

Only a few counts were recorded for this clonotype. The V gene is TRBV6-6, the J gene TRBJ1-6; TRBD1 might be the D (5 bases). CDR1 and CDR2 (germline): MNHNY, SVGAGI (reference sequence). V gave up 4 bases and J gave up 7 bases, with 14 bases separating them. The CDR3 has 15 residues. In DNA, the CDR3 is TGTGCCAGCAGTTTTGGACACGACGGGAATTCACCCCTCCACTTT. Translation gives CASSFGHDGNSPLHF.

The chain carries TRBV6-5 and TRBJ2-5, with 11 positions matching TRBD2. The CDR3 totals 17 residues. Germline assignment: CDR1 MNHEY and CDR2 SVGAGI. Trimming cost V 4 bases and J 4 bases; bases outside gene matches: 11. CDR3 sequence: CASSWGKTSGVGETQYF. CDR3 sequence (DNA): TGTGCCAGCAGTTGGGGGAAGACTAGCGGGGTAGGAGAGACCCAGTACTTC.

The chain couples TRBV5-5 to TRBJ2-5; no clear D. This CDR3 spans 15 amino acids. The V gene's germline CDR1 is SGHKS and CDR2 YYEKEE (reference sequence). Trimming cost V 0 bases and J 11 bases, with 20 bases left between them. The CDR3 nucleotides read TGTGCCAGCAGCTTGGCCATGTATGGTTGGAATGAGCAGTACTTC. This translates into CASSLAMYGWNEQYF.

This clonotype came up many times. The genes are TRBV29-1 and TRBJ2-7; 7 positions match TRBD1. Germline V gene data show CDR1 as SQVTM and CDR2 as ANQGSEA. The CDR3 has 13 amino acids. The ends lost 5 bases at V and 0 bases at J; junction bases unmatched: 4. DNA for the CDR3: TGCAGCGTTTTGGACAGGAGCTCCTACGAGCAGTACTTC. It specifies CSVLDRSSYEQYF.

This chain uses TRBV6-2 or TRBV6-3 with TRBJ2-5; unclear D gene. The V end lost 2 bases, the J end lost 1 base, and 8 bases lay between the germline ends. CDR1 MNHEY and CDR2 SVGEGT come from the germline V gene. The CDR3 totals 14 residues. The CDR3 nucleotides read TGTGCCAGCAGTTACAGGAATTCCCAAGAGACCCAGTACTTC. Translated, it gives CASSYRNSQETQYF.

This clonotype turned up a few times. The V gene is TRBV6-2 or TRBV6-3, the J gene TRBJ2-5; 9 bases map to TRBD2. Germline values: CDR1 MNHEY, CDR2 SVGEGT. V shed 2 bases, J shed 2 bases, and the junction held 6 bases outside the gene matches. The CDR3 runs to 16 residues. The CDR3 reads CASSYVAGASQETQYF. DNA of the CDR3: TGTGCCAGCAGTTACGTAGCGGGGGCCTCACAAGAGACCCAGTACTTC.

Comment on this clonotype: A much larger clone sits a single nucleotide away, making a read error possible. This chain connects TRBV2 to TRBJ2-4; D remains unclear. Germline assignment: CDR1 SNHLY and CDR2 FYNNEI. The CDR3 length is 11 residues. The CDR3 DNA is TGTGCCGGCAGTGACGGGCTGGAGCAGTACTTC. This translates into CAGSDGLEQYF.

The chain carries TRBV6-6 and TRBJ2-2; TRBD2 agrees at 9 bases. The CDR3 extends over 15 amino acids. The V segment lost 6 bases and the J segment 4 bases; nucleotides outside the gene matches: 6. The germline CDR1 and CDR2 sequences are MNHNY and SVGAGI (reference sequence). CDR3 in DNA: TGTGCCAGCAGCGGGACTAGCATGAGCACCGGGGAGCTGTTTTTT. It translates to CASSGTSMSTGELFF.

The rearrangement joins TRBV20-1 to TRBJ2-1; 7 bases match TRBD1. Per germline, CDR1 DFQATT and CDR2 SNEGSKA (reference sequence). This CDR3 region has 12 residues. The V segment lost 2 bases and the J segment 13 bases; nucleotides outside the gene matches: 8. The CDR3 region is CSARPGQALQFF. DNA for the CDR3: TGCAGTGCTAGACCCGGACAGGCTCTTCAGTTCTTC.

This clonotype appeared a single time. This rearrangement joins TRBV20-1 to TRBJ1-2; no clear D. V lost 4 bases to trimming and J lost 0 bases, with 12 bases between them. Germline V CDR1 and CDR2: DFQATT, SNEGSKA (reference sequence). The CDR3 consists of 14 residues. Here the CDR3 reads CSAIGDPANYGYTF. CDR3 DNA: TGCAGTGCTATAGGTGACCCAGCTAACTATGGCTACACCTTC.

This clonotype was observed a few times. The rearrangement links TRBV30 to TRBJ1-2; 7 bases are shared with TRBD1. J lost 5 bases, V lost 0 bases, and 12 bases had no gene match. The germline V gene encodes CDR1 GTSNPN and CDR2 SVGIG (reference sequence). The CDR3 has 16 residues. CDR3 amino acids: CAWSVRTGTASYGYTF. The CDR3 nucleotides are TGTGCCTGGAGTGTCCGTACAGGGACAGCCTCTTATGGCTACACCTTC.

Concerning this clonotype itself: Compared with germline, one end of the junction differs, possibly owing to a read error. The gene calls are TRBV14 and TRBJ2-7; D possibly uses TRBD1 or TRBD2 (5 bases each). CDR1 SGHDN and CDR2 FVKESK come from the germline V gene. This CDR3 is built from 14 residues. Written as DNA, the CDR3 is TGTGCCAGCAGCCCGGGACCTCTATCTTACGGGCAGTACTTC. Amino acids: CASSPGPLSYGQYF.

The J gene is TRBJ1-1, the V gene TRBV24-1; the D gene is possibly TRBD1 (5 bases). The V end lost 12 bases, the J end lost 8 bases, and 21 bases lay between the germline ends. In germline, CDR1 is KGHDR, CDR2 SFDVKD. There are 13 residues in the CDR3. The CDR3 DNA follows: TGTGCCGGTCGGGAGAGGGGTGTCGAGGAAGCTTTCTTT. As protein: CAGRERGVEEAFF.

In nucleotides, the CDR3 is TGTGCCAGCAGCGCCATACCAAACACTGAAGCTTTCTTT. It specifies CASSAIPNTEAFF. This chain uses TRBV9 with TRBJ1-1; the D is unclear. Germline CDR1 SGDLS, CDR2 YYNGEE. The V end lost 3 bases, the J end lost 2 bases, and 8 bases lay between the germline ends. The CDR3 spans 13 residues.